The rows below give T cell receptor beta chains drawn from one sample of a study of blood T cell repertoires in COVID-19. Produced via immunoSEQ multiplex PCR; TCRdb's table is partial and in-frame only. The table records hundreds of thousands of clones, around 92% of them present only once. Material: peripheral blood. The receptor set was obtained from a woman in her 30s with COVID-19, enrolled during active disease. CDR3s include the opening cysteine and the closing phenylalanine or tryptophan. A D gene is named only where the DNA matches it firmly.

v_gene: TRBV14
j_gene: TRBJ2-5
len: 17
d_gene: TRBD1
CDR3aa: CASSQDLGTGMGETQYF
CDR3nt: TGTGCCAGCAGCCAAGATCTAGGGACAGGGATGGGGGAGACCCAGTACTTC

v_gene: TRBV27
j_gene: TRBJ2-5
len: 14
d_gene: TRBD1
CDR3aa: CASSLRSGGETQYF
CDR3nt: TGTGCCAGCAGTTTAAGGTCAGGGGGAGAGACCCAGTACTTC

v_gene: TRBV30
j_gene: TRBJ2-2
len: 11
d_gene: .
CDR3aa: CAWRFGGELFF
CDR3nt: TGTGCCTGGCGGTTTGGCGGGGAGCTGTTTTTT

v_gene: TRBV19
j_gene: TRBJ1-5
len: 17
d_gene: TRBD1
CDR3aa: CASSSPGTAYSNQPQHF
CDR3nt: TGTGCCAGTAGTTCACCCGGGACAGCATATAGCAATCAGCCCCAGCATTTT

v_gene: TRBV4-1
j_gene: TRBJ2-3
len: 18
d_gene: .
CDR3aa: CASSQSPHREIPTDTQYF
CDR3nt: TGCGCCAGCAGCCAGAGCCCGCACAGGGAGATCCCCACAGATACGCAGTATTTT

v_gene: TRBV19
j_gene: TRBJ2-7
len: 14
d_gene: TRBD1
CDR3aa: CASSRTGDGYEQYF
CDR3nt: TGTGCCAGTAGCAGGACAGGGGACGGGTACGAGCAGTACTTC

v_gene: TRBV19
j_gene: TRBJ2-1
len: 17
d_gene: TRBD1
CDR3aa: CASSAIHFRQGRNEQFF
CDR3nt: TGTGCCAGTAGTGCCATTCATTTCAGACAGGGGAGGAATGAGCAGTTCTTC

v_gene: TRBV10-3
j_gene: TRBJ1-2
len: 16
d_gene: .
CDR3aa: CAISESGGRNNYGYTF
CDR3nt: TGTGCCATCAGTGAGTCGGGGGGGCGGAATAACTATGGCTACACCTTC

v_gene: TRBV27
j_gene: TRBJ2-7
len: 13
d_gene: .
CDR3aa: CASSLGSGYEQYF
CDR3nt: TGTGCCAGCAGTTTAGGTTCCGGCTACGAGCAGTACTTC

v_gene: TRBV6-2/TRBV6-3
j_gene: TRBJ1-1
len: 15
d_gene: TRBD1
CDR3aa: CASSYLGQGGTEAFF
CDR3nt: TGTGCCAGCAGTTACCTGGGACAGGGGGGCACTGAAGCTTTCTTT

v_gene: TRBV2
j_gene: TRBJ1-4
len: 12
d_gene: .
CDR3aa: CASSEEGEKLFF
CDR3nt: TGTGCCAGCAGTGAGGAGGGGGAAAAACTGTTTTTT

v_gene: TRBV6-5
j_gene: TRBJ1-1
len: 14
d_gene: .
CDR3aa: CASSNVGVGTEAFF
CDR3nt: TGTGCCAGCAGTAACGTAGGAGTGGGCACTGAAGCTTTCTTT

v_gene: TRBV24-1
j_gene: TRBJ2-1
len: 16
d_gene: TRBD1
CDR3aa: CATSDFTGGTYNEQFF
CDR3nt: TGTGCCACCAGTGATTTTACAGGGGGGACCTACAATGAGCAGTTCTTC

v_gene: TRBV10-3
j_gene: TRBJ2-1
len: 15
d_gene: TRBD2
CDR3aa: CAISERTSSYNEQFF
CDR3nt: TGTGCCATCAGTGAAAGGACTAGCTCCTACAATGAGCAGTTCTTC

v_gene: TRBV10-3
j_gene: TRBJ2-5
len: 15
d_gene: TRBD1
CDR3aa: CAISDPGQGQETQYF
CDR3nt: TGTGCCATCAGTGACCCCGGACAGGGTCAAGAGACCCAGTACTTC